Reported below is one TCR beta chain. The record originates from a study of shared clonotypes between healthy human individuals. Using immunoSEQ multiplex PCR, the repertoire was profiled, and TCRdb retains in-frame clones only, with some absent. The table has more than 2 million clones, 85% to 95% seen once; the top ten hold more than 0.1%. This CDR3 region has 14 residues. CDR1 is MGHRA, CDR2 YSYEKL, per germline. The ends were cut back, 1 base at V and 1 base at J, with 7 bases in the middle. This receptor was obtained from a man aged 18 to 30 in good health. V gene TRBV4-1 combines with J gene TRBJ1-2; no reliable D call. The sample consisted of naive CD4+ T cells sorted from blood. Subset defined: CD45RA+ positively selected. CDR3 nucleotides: TGCGCCAGCAGCCAAGTAGACGGTAACTATGGCTACACCTTC. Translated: CASSQVDGNYGYTF.